The clone carrying this T cell receptor (beta chain) has a handful of counts. The data are from a study of blood T cell repertoires in COVID-19. The CDR3 is 15 amino acids. J lost 7 bases, V lost 9 bases, and 14 bases had no gene match. Per germline, CDR1 LGHNA and CDR2 YSLEER. Generated by immunoSEQ multiplex PCR, the TCRdb table keeps only in-frame clones and is missing some. The table has roughly 99,000 clones, more than 70% seen once; the top ten hold around 4.4%. The origin of this receptor is a human donor in a cohort sampled during active COVID-19. The chain is built from TRBV4-3 and TRBJ2-1; 8 bases align to TRBD2. Input material: peripheral blood. Here the CDR3 reads CASHLTGGVMNEQFF. The CDR3 bases are TGCGCCAGTCATTTAACGGGAGGGGTTATGAATGAGCAGTTCTTC.